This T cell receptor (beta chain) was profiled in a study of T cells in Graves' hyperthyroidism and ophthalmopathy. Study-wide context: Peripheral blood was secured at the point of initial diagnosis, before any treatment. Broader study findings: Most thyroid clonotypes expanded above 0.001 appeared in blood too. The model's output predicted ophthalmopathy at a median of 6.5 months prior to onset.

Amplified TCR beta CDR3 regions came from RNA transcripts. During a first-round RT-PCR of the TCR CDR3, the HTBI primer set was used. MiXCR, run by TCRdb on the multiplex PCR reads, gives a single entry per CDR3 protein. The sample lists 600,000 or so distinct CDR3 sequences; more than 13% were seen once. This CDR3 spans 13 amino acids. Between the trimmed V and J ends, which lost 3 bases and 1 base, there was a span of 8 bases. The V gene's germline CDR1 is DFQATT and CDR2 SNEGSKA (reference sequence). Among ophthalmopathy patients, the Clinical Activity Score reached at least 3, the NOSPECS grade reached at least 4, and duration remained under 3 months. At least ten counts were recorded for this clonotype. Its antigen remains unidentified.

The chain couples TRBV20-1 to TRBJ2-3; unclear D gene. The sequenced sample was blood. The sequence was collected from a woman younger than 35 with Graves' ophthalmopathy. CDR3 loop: CSARFIGTDTQYF. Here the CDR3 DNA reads TGCAGTGCTAGGTTCATCGGCACAGATACGCAGTATTTT.